The rows below give T cell receptor beta chains drawn from one sample of a study of OX40 agonist ivuxolimab in advanced cancers. Sequencing used immunoSEQ multiplex PCR; TCRdb keeps in-frame clones, though not all of them. This sample carries approximately 120,000 clones, roughly 90% of them seen once, and the ten largest clones take more than 0.7%. The sequencing here drew on CD4+ or CD8+ T cells sorted from blood, taken in a trial of the OX40 agonist ivuxolimab. Source of these receptors: an adult with an advanced solid tumor such as melanoma, head and neck, liver or kidney cancer. CDR3s include the opening cysteine and the closing phenylalanine or tryptophan. A D gene is named only where the DNA matches it firmly. A row's size may be missing; if present it is once, few, many or a size class.

d_gene	v_gene	abundance	j_gene	CDR3aa	CDR3nt
NA	TRBV10-3	NA	TRBJ1-2	CAITATLMYGYTF	TGTGCCATCACTGCGACACTGATGTATGGCTACACCTTC
NA	TRBV19	NA	TRBJ1-4	CASSIWAETTNEKLFF	TGTGCCAGTAGTATCTGGGCTGAGACAACTAATGAAAAACTGTTTTTT
TRBD2	TRBV5-1	NA	TRBJ2-1	CASSLGLAVNEQFF	TGCGCCAGCAGCTTGGGACTAGCGGTGAATGAGCAGTTCTTC
NA	TRBV5-1	NA	TRBJ2-7	CASSLGTSSYEQYF	TGCGCCAGCAGCTTGGGGACGAGCTCCTACGAGCAGTACTTC
NA	TRBV11-3	once	TRBJ2-1	CASSLGRASNEQFF	TGTGCCAGCAGCTTGGGTAGGGCTAGCAATGAGCAGTTCTTC
NA	TRBV18	NA	TRBJ1-4	CASSLGGGREKLFF	TGTGCCAGCTCCCTCGGTGGTGGCCGTGAAAAACTGTTTTTT
TRBD1	TRBV27	NA	TRBJ2-3	CASSPTGVGTDTQYF	TGTGCCAGCAGTCCGACAGGGGTTGGCACAGATACGCAGTATTTT
TRBD1	TRBV27	NA	TRBJ2-7	CASSPRTGGASYEQYF	TGTGCCAGCAGTCCTCGGACAGGGGGCGCCTCCTACGAGCAGTACTTC
NA	TRBV28	few	TRBJ1-1	CASSRNVNTEAFF	TGTGCCAGCAGTAGGAACGTGAACACTGAAGCTTTCTTT
TRBD2	TRBV28	NA	TRBJ2-1	CASSLLAGQFF	TGTGCCAGCAGTTTACTAGCGGGACAGTTCTTC
NA	TRBV13	NA	TRBJ1-2	CASSRGVFYGYTF	TGTGCCAGCAGCCGCGGAGTTTTCTATGGCTACACCTTC
TRBD2	TRBV27	NA	TRBJ2-1	CASSLEGSGRWFF	TGTGCCAGCAGTTTAGAGGGTAGCGGGAGATGGTTCTTC
TRBD1	TRBV13	NA	TRBJ1-2	CASSDNRGQGVGGYTF	TGTGCCAGCAGCGACAACCGAGGACAGGGGGTGGGAGGCTACACCTTC
TRBD1	TRBV15	NA	TRBJ1-2	CATSSVKTGGDGYTF	TGTGCCACCAGCAGCGTAAAGACAGGGGGCGATGGCTACACCTTC
TRBD1	TRBV29-1	NA	TRBJ2-3	CSGRPGTGTDTQYF	TGCAGCGGGAGACCGGGGACAGGCACAGATACGCAGTATTTT
TRBD2	TRBV19	NA	TRBJ2-7	CASQPGLGTEQYF	TGTGCCAGTCAACCGGGACTAGGGACCGAGCAGTACTTC
NA	TRBV5-1	NA	TRBJ2-5	CASSLGGAETQYF	TGCGCCAGCAGCTTGGGGGGGGCGGAGACCCAGTACTTC
TRBD1	TRBV7-6	NA	TRBJ1-6	CASSEGTGAYNSPLHF	TGTGCCAGCAGCGAAGGGACAGGGGCGTATAATTCACCCCTCCACTTT
NA	TRBV28	NA	TRBJ2-4	CASSQEQGNKNIQYF	TGTGCCAGCAGTCAGGAACAGGGAAATAAAAACATTCAGTACTTC
TRBD1	TRBV2	NA	TRBJ1-1	CASSEGRGVLVAEAFF	TGTGCCAGCAGTGAGGGCAGGGGGGTTCTTGTCGCTGAAGCTTTCTTT
TRBD1	TRBV2	NA	TRBJ1-5	CASQGADQPQHF	TGTGCCAGTCAGGGGGCAGATCAGCCCCAGCATTTT
TRBD1	TRBV19	NA	TRBJ1-6	CASRDRGYSPLHF	TGTGCCAGCCGGGACAGGGGATATTCACCCCTCCACTTT
NA	TRBV4-1	NA	TRBJ1-5	CASSQDPRQNNQPQHF	TGCGCCAGCAGCCAAGATCCTCGACAGAACAATCAGCCCCAGCATTTT
NA	TRBV5-1	NA	TRBJ2-7	CASSPESGLSYEQYF	TGCGCCAGCAGCCCCGAGAGCGGTTTGTCCTACGAGCAGTACTTC
NA	TRBV5-1	NA	TRBJ2-3	CASSLLGGTDTQYF	TGCGCCAGCAGCCTCCTTGGGGGGACAGATACGCAGTATTTT
NA	TRBV23-1	NA	TRBJ2-3	CASRRLGSRGDTQYF	TGCGCCAGCAGGCGACTGGGCTCTCGGGGTGATACGCAGTATTTT
TRBD1	TRBV11-3	few	TRBJ1-1	CASSLPGQGKAFF	TGTGCCAGCAGCTTACCAGGACAGGGTAAAGCTTTCTTT
NA	TRBV29-1	NA	TRBJ1-1	CSVGVGGSVAEAFF	TGCAGCGTTGGGGTTGGGGGATCCGTCGCTGAAGCTTTCTTT
TRBD1	TRBV9	NA	TRBJ2-6	CASSVRDSSGANVLTF	TGTGCCAGCAGCGTCCGGGACAGCTCTGGGGCCAACGTCCTGACTTTC
TRBD2	TRBV28	NA	TRBJ2-1	CASSPGLAGGSSYNEQFF	TGTGCCAGCAGTCCCGGACTAGCGGGAGGAAGCTCCTACAATGAGCAGTTCTTC